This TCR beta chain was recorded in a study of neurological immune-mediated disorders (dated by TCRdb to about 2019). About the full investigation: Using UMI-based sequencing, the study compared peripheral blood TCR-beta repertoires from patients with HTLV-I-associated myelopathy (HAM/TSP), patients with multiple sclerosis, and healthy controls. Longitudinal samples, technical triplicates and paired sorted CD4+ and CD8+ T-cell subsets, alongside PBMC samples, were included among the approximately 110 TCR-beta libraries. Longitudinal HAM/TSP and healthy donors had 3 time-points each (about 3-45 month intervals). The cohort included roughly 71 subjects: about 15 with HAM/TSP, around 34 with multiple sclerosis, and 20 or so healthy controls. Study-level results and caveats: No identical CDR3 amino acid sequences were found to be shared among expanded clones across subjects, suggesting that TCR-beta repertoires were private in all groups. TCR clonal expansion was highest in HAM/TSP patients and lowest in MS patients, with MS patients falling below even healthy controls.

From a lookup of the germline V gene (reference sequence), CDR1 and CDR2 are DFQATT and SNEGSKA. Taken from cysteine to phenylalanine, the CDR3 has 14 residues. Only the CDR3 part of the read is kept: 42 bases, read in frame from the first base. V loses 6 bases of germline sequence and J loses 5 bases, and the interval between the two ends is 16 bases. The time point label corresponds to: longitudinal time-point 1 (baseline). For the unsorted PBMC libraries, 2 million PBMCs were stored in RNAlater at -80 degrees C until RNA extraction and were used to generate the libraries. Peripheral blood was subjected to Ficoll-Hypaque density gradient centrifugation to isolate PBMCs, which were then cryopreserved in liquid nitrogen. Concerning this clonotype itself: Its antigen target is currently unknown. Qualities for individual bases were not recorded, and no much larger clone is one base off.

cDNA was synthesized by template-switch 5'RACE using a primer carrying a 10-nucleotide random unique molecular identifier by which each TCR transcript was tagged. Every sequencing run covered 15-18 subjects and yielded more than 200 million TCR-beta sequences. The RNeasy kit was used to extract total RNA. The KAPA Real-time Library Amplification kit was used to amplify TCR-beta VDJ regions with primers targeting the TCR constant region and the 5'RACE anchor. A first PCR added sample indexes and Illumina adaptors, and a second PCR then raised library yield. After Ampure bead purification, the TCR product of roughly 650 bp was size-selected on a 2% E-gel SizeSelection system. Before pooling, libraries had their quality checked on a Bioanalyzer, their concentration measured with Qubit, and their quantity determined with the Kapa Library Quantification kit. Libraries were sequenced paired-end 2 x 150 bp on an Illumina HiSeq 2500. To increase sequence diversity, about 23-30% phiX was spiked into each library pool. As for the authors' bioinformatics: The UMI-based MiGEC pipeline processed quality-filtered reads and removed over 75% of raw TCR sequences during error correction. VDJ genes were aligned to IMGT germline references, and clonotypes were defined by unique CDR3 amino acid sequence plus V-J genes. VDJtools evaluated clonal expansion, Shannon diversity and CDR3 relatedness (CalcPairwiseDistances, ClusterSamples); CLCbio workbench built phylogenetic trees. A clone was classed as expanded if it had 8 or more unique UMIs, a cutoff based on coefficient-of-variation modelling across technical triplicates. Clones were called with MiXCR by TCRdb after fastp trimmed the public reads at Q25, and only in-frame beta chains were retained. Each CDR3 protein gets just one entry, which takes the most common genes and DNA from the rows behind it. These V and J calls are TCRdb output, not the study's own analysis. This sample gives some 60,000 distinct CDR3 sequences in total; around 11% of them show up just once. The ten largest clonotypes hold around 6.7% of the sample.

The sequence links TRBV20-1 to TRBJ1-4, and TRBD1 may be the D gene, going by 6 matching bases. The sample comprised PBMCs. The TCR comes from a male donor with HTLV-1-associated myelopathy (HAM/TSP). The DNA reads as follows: TGCAGTGCCGAGGGGGATACAGAAAATGAAAAACTGTTTTTT. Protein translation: CSAEGDTENEKLFF.